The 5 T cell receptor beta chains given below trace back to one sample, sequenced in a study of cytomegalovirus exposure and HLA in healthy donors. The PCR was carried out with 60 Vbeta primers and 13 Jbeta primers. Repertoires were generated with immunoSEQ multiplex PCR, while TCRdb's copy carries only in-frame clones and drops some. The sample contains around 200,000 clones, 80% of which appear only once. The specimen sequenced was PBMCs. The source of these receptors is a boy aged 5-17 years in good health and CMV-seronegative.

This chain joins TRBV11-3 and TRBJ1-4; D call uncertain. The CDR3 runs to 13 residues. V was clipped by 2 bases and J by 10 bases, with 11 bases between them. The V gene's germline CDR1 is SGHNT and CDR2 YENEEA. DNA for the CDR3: TGTGCCAGCAGCTTACCAGGTTCGGTAAAACTGTTTTTT. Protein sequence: CASSLPGSVKLFF.

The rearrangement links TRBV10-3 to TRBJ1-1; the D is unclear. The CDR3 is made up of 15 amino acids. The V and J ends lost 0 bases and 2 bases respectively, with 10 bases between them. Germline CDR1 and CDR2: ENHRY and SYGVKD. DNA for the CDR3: TGTGCCATCAGTGAGTCAGACGGGTCAAACACTGAAGCTTTCTTT. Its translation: CAISESDGSNTEAFF.

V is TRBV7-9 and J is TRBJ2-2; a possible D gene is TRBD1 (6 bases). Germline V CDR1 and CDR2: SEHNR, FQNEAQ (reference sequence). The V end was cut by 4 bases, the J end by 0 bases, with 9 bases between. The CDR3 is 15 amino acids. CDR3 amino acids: CASSSGTTNTGELFF. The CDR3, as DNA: TGTGCCAGCAGCTCCGGGACAACGAACACCGGGGAGCTGTTTTTT.

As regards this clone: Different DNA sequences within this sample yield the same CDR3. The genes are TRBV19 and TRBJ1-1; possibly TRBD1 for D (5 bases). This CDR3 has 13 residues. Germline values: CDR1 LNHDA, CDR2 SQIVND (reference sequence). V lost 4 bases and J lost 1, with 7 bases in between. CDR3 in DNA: TGTGCCAGTAGTACAACAGGGAACACTGAAGCTTTCTTT. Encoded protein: CASSTTGNTEAFF.

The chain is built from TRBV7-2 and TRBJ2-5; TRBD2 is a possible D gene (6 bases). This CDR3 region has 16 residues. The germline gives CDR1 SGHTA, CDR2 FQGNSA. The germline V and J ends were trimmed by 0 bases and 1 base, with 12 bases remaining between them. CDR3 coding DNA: TGTGCCAGCAGCTTAGCTGTCGGGAGCGGCCAAGAGACCCAGTACTTC. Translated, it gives CASSLAVGSGQETQYF.